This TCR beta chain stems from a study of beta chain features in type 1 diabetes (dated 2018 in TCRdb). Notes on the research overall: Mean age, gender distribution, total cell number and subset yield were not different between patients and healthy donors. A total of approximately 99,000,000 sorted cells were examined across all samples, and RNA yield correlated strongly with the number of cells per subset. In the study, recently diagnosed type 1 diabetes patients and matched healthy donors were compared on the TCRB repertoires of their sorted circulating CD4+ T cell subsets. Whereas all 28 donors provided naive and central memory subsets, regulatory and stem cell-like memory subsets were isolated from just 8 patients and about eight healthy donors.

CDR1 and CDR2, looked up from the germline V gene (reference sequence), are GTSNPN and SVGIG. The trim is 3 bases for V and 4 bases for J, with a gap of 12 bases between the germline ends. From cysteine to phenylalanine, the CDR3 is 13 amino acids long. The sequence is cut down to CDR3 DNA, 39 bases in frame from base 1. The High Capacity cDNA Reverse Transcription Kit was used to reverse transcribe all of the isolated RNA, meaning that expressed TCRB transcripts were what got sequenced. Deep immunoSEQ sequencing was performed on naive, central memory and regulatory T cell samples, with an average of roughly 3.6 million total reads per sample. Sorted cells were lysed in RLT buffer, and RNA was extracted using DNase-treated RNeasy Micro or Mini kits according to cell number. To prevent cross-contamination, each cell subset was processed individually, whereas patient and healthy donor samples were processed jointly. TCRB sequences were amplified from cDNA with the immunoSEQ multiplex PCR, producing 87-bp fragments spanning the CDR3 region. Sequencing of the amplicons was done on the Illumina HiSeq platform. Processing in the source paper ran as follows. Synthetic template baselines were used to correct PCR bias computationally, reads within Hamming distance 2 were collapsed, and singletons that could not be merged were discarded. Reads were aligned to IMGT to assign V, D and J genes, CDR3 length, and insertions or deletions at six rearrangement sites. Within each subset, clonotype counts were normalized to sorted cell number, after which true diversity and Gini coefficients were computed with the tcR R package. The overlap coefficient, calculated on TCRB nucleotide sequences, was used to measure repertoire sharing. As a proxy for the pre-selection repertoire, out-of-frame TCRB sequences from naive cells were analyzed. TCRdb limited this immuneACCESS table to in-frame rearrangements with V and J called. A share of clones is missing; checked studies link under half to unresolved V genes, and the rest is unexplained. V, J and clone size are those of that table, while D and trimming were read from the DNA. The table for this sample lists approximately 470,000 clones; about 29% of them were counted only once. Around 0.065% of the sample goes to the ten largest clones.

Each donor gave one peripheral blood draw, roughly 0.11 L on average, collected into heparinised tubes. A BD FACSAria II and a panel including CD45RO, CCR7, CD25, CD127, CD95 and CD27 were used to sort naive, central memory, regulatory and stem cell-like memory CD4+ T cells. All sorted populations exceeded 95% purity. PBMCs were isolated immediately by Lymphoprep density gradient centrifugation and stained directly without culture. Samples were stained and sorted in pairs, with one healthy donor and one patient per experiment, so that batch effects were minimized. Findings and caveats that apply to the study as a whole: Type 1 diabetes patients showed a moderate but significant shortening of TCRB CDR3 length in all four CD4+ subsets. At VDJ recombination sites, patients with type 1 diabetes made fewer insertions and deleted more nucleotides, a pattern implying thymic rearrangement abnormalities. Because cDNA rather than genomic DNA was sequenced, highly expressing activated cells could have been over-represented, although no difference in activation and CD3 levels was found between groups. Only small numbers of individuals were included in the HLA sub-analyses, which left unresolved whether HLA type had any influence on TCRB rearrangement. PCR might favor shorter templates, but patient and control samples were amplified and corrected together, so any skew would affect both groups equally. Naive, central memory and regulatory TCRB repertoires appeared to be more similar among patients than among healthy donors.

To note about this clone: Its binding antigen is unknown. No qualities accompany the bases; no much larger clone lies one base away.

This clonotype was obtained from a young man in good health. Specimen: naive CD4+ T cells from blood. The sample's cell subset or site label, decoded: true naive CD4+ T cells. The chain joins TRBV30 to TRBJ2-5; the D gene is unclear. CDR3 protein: CAWSQLAVETQYF. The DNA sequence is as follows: TGTGCCTGGAGCCAATTAGCCGTAGAGACCCAGTACTTC.